What follows are 8 T cell receptor beta chains derived from one specimen sequenced in a study of T cell responses to AZD1222 COVID-19 vaccine (dated by TCRdb to 2020 to 2022). Interpreted using the paper, the time point label stands for: baseline before first vaccination. The library relied on the immunoSEQ multiplex PCR assay. TCRdb carries this immuneACCESS record with in-frame sequences only. Its versions omit some clonotypes, under half of them owing to an unresolved V gene in the studies checked, with the rest unexplained. Within this sample are about 110,000 clones, with roughly 87% of them counted one time only. Approximately 4% of the sample is held by the ten biggest clonotypes. This material consisted of peripheral blood, taken on day 0 of AZD1222 vaccination. Every receptor here comes from an adult in good health.

The chain joins TRBV30 to TRBJ2-1; D not resolved. Looked up from germline, CDR1 is GTSNPN and CDR2 is SVGIG (reference sequence). V was trimmed by 5 bases and J by 5 bases, leaving 13 bases between them. The CDR3 has 13 residues. The DNA of the CDR3 is TGTGCCTGGTGTTACAGTTTTGACAATGAGCAGTTCTTC. It translates to CAWCYSFDNEQFF.

V usage is TRBV5-4 and J usage is TRBJ2-3; possible D gene TRBD2, 7 bases. This CDR3 comprises 18 residues. With 2 bases removed from V and 0 bases from J, the gap between germline ends came to 19 bases. Germline V gene data show CDR1 as SGHNT and CDR2 as YYREEE (reference sequence). The CDR3 region has the DNA TGTGCCAGCAGCTTACCAGGGGTTCTAGCGGCGAGCACAGATACGCAGTATTTT. Its translation is CASSLPGVLAASTDTQYF.

V usage is TRBV7-3 and J usage is TRBJ1-2, with TRBD1 as a possible D gene (5 bases). The CDR3 spans 15 residues. CDR1 is SGHTA, CDR2 FQGTGA, per germline. Between the trimmed V and J ends, which lost 2 bases and 0 bases, there was a span of 10 bases. The CDR3 is CASSLGGTANYGYTF. The DNA for the CDR3 is TGTGCCAGCAGCTTAGGGGGGACGGCTAACTATGGCTACACCTTC.

The rearrangement links TRBV6-2 or TRBV6-3 to TRBJ1-1, with D hard to call. CDR1 and CDR2 (germline): MNHEY, SVGEGT. The CDR3 extends over 17 amino acids. Trimming removed 0 bases at V and 1 base at J, with 15 bases between. As DNA, the CDR3 is TGTGCCAGCAGTTACTCGACGAGGGTTGGATCGAACACTGAAGCTTTCTTT. This encodes CASSYSTRVGSNTEAFF.

The chain uses TRBV7-2 and TRBJ2-1; D is unresolved. Germline loops: CDR1 SGHTA, CDR2 FQGNSA. V was pared by 4 bases and J by 7 bases, with 11 bases between. CDR3 length: 13 residues. The CDR3 loop reads CASSSVLGNEQFF. In DNA form, the CDR3 reads TGTGCCAGCAGCTCGGTTCTGGGGAATGAGCAGTTCTTC.

The chain is built from TRBV20-1 and TRBJ2-7; TRBD2 matches at 8 bases. The V and J ends lost 3 bases and 3 bases, in that order; junction bases with no gene match: 4. Germline values: CDR1 DFQATT, CDR2 SNEGSKA (reference sequence). CDR3 length: 13 amino acids. This chain's CDR3 is CSASKREYYEQYF. The DNA of the CDR3 is TGCAGTGCTAGTAAGCGGGAGTACTACGAGCAGTACTTC.

The chain carries TRBV5-1 and TRBJ1-1; 11 positions agree with TRBD1. Germline CDR1 is SGHRS and CDR2 is YFSETQ. The CDR3 sequence is 14 residues long. J gave up 1 base and V 5 bases, and 1 base lay outside the gene matches. The CDR3 DNA reads TGCGCCAGCAGTGGACAGGGGGCGAACACTGAAGCTTTCTTT. This sequence encodes CASSGQGANTEAFF.

The DNA for the CDR3 is TGTGCCAGCTCACGAGAGCAGACGGGGGTTTCACCCCTCCACTTT. This gives the protein CASSREQTGVSPLHF. The chain has TRBV18 and TRBJ1-6; D is possibly TRBD1 (5 bases). Germline assignment: CDR1 KGHSH and CDR2 LQKENI. V was trimmed by 4 bases and J by 9 bases, leaving 16 bases between them. This CDR3 contains 15 residues.